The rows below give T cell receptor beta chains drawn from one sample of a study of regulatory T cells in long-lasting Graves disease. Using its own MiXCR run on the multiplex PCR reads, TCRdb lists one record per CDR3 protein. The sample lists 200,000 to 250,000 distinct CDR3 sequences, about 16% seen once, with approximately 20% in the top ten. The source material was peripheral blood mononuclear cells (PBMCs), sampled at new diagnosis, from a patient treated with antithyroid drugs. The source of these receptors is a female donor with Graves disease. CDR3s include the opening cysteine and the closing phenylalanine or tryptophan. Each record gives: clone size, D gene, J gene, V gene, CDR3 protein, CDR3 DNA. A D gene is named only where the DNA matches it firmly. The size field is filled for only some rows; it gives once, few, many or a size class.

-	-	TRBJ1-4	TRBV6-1	CASTSDGRTTNEKLFF	TGTGCCAGCACCTCGGACGGACGGACGACTAATGAAAAACTGTTTTTT
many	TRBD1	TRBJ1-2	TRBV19	CASIPEGTVYGYTF	TGTGCCAGTATCCCGGAAGGGACAGTCTATGGCTACACCTTC
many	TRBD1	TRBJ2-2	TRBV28	CASRRDRPMNTGELFF	TGTGCCAGCAGACGGGACAGGCCTATGAACACCGGGGAGCTGTTTTTT
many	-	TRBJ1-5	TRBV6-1	CASSPQGRGNQPQHF	TGTGCCAGCAGTCCTCAGGGACGGGGCAATCAGCCCCAGCATTTT
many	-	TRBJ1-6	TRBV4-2	CASSQDRAGTYNSPLHF	TGTGCCAGCAGCCAAGATAGGGCAGGAACCTATAATTCACCCCTCCACTTT
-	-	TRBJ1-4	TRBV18	CASSPGLGEKLFF	TGTGCCAGCTCACCAGGATTGGGTGAAAAACTGTTTTTT
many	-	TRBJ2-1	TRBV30	CAWSVIYNEQFF	TGTGCCTGGAGTGTGATATACAATGAGCAGTTCTTC
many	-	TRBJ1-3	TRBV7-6	CASSLEVESSGNTIYF	TGTGCCAGCAGCTTAGAGGTGGAAAGCTCTGGAAACACCATATATTTT
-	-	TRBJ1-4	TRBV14	CASSHDTIKLFF	TGTGCCAGCAGCCATGATACGATAAAACTGTTTTTT
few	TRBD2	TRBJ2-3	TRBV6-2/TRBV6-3	CASREGGADTQYF	TGTGCCAGCAGGGAGGGAGGGGCAGATACGCAGTATTTT
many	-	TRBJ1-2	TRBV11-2	CASREPTNYGYTF	TGTGCCAGTCGGGAACCTACTAACTATGGCTACACCTTC
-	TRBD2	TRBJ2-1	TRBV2	CASRSRLAGNDEQFF	TGTGCCAGCAGATCGAGGCTAGCGGGAAACGATGAGCAGTTCTTC
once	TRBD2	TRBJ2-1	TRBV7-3	CASSPTSGRFGNEQFF	TGTGCCAGCAGCCCCACTAGCGGGAGGTTTGGGAATGAGCAGTTCTTC
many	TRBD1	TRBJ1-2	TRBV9	CASSAQGSHYGYTF	TGTGCCAGCAGCGCACAGGGGTCCCATTATGGCTACACCTTC
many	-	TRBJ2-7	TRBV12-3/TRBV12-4	CASSLNRPGREQYF	TGTGCCAGCAGTTTGAACAGGCCGGGTAGGGAGCAGTACTTC
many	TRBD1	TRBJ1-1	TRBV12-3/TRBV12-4	CATQGQTNTEAFF	TGTGCCACCCAGGGACAGACGAACACTGAAGCTTTCTTT
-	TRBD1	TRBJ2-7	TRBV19	CASSTYRGAGASYEQYF	TGTGCCAGTAGTACGTACAGGGGGGCAGGGGCCTCCTACGAGCAGTACTTC
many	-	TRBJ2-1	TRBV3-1	CASSQAFGFPQFF	TGTGCCAGCAGCCAAGCTTTCGGCTTCCCCCAGTTCTTC
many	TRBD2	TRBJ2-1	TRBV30	CAWSFPGLAGGPRDEQFF	TGTGCCTGGAGTTTCCCGGGACTAGCGGGAGGGCCTCGGGATGAGCAGTTCTTC
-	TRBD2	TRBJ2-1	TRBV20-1	CSARSGGRDEQFF	TGCAGTGCTAGATCGGGCGGGAGGGATGAGCAGTTCTTC
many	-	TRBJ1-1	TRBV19	CASSSLGGDDTEAFF	TGTGCCAGTAGTAGCCTAGGGGGTGATGACACTGAAGCTTTCTTT
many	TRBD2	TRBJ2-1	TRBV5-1	CASSLETSGLNEQFF	TGCGCCAGCAGCTTGGAAACTAGCGGCCTCAATGAGCAGTTCTTC